This entry lists 30 T cell receptor beta chains sequenced from one sample in a study of monozygotic twins with inflammatory bowel disease. TCRdb processed the 5' RACE reads again and assigns one entry to each CDR3 protein, with no DNA. In all, the sample yields about 160,000 distinct CDR3 sequences. The sequenced sample consisted of blood. The receptors stem from a human donor with ulcerative colitis or Crohn's disease, or a healthy co-twin of an affected twin (not recorded which).

Here the CDR3 reads CSAREMTGRDTQYF. This chain joins TRBV20-1 and TRBJ2-3; checking the TCRdb D call of TRBD1 is not possible without DNA. Germline V gene lookup returns CDR1 DFQATT and CDR2 SNEGSKA (reference sequence). This CDR3 spans 14 amino acids.

V gene TRBV2 combines with J gene TRBJ2-4. Germline values: CDR1 SNHLY, CDR2 FYNNEI. The CDR3 is made up of 17 amino acids. The CDR3 loop reads CASTEEKRIFTKNIQYF.

The chain links TRBV5-1 to TRBJ2-7; there is no DNA to check the TCRdb D call of TRBD1. This CDR3 has 13 amino acids. Germline V gene data show CDR1 as SGHRS and CDR2 as YFSETQ. The chain's CDR3 is CASSLSQGMVQYF.

J is TRBJ1-1 and V is TRBV6-2 or TRBV6-3; no DNA is available, so the TRBD1 call from TCRdb remains unchecked. The germline gives CDR1 MNHEY, CDR2 SVGEGT. The CDR3 is 12 residues long. The CDR3 reads CASSYPWRSAFF.

The J gene is TRBJ2-7, the V gene TRBV5-1; TCRdb's D call of TRBD1 is untestable without DNA. CDR3 length: 15 amino acids. Germline V gene data show CDR1 as SGHRS and CDR2 as YFSETQ. The CDR3 protein is CASSPTGLLTYEQYF.

This chain joins TRBV7-3 and TRBJ1-6; TCRdb proposes TRBD1, but this gene call is untestable without DNA. This CDR3 contains 13 residues. CDR1 and CDR2 (germline): SGHTA, FQGTGA. The CDR3 loop reads CASRRDNNSPLHF.

The chain carries TRBV29-1 and TRBJ2-6. Germline V gene sequence: CDR1 SQVTM, CDR2 ANQGSEA. The CDR3 spans 14 residues. The CDR3 spells CSVVGSSGANVLTF.

V and J are TRBV20-1 and TRBJ2-7; TCRdb returns TRBD2, unconfirmable since there is no DNA. Per germline, CDR1 DFQATT and CDR2 SNEGSKA (reference sequence). This CDR3 has 13 residues. CDR3 in amino acids: CSALAPSSYEQYF.

The gene calls are TRBV28 and TRBJ2-6; TCRdb returns TRBD1, unconfirmable since there is no DNA. This CDR3 is 17 amino acids long. Germline values: CDR1 MDHEN, CDR2 SYDVKM. CDR3 sequence: CASSLFALRGGANVLTF.

This chain joins TRBV24-1 and TRBJ1-2. There are 11 residues in the CDR3. The germline V gene encodes CDR1 KGHDR and CDR2 SFDVKD. The CDR3 protein is CATSDGYGYTF.

This CDR3 is CASSPPTGSYNEQFF. V usage is TRBV19 and J usage is TRBJ2-1; TCRdb indicates TRBD1, and absent DNA this call remains unverified. The germline V gene encodes CDR1 LNHDA and CDR2 SQIVND (reference sequence). This CDR3 region has 15 residues.

V gene TRBV5-1 combines with J gene TRBJ2-1; no DNA is available, so the TRBD1 call from TCRdb remains unchecked. Per the germline V gene, CDR1 is SGHRS and CDR2 is YFSETQ. This CDR3 is 15 amino acids long. CDR3 region: CASRQDSSSYNEQFF. Together with reference TRBV5-1 and TRBJ2-1, the CDR3 gives the full variable domain: KAGVTQTPRYLIKTRGQQVTLSCSPISGHRSVSWYQQTPGQGLQFLFEYFSETQRNKGNFPGRFSGRQFSNSRSEMNVSTLELGDSALYLCASRQDSSSYNEQFFGPGTRLTVL.

CDR3 protein: CASSLERPTGQYF. This sequence joins TRBV5-1 and TRBJ2-7. The CDR3 is 13 residues long. Germline loops: CDR1 SGHRS, CDR2 YFSETQ.

The chain couples TRBV7-3 to TRBJ1-1; there is no DNA to check the TCRdb D call of TRBD1. The CDR3 length is 13 residues. Germline CDR1 reads SGHTA; CDR2 reads FQGTGA. CDR3 in amino acids: CASRPTGATEAFF.

The chain is built from TRBV13 and TRBJ1-3. Germline loops: CDR1 PRHDT, CDR2 FYEKMQ (reference sequence). The CDR3 covers 14 residues. The CDR3 sequence: CASSTRAAGNTIYF.

V usage is TRBV27 and J usage is TRBJ2-2; TCRdb indicates TRBD1, and absent DNA this call remains unverified. Per the germline V gene, CDR1 is MNHEY and CDR2 is SMNVEV (reference sequence). This CDR3 comprises 14 residues. The CDR3 region is CASTTTGHTGELFF.

The CDR3 loop reads CSARGWDQETQYF. V usage is TRBV20-1 and J usage is TRBJ2-5. CDR1 DFQATT and CDR2 SNEGSKA come from the germline V gene (reference sequence). The CDR3 loop spans 13 amino acids.

This sequence joins TRBV30 and TRBJ2-7; with no DNA, the TCRdb D assignment of TRBD2 cannot be verified. This CDR3 spans 15 amino acids. Germline-derived CDR1 and CDR2 are GTSNPN and SVGIG (reference sequence). CDR3 loop: CAWSGGRVRGYEQYF.

The CDR3 spells CASSPMREGLLISYNEQFF. The chain is built from TRBV28 and TRBJ2-1; TCRdb's D call, TRBD2, is unchecked because there is no DNA. Germline V gene sequence: CDR1 MDHEN, CDR2 SYDVKM. This CDR3 region has 19 residues. The full variable domain, completed using reference TRBV28 and TRBJ2-1, is DVKVTQSSRYLVKRTGEKVFLECVQDMDHENMFWYRQDPGLGLRLIYFSYDVKMKEKGDIPEGYSVSREKKERFSLILESASTNQTSMYLCASSPMREGLLISYNEQFFGPGTRLTVL.

This CDR3 is CASSPLTGNEQYF. The genes are TRBV5-1 and TRBJ2-7; TCRdb calls TRBD1, which cannot be checked without DNA. Germline V gene lookup returns CDR1 SGHRS and CDR2 YFSETQ. This CDR3 comprises 13 residues.

The J gene is TRBJ1-5, the V gene TRBV15. CDR3 size: 15 residues. Germline CDR1 and CDR2: LNHNV and YYDKDF (reference sequence). This CDR3 reads CATSREGSIDQPQHF.

The rearrangement links TRBV7-6 to TRBJ2-7. Germline V CDR1 and CDR2: SGHVS, FNYEAQ. The CDR3 length is 13 residues. This chain's CDR3 is CASSFYSSYEQYF.

The V gene is TRBV5-4, the J gene TRBJ1-1. The CDR3 spans 15 residues. Germline-derived CDR1 and CDR2 are SGHNT and YYREEE (reference sequence). CDR3 amino acids: CASSLSGRGGTEAFF.

CDR3: CAWTYPTGVNGYTF. The rearrangement joins TRBV30 to TRBJ1-2; there is no DNA to check the TCRdb D call of TRBD1. This CDR3 is 14 amino acids long. Germline V gene data show CDR1 as GTSNPN and CDR2 as SVGIG (reference sequence).

This sequence joins TRBV5-1 and TRBJ1-5. CDR1 is SGHRS and CDR2 is YFSETQ in the germline V gene. This CDR3 is 14 amino acids long. The CDR3 reads CASSLTSGNQPQHF.

The chain couples TRBV6-1 to TRBJ2-2; the TRBD1 assignment by TCRdb is unverifiable without DNA. From germline, CDR1 is MNHNS and CDR2 SASEGT. CDR3 length: 14 amino acids. The CDR3 sequence is CASYTTGYPGELFF.

The J gene is TRBJ2-5, the V gene TRBV5-4; TCRdb selects TRBD1, and the lack of DNA leaves this call unchecked. CDR3 length: 13 amino acids. CDR1 and CDR2 (germline): SGHNT, YYREEE (reference sequence). The CDR3: CASSLPGGETQYF.

The chain has TRBV9 and TRBJ1-4. The CDR3 consists of 13 residues. Per germline, CDR1 SGDLS and CDR2 YYNGEE. The CDR3 is CASSVGTNEKLFF.

The chain is built from TRBV30 and TRBJ2-1. The germline V gene encodes CDR1 GTSNPN and CDR2 SVGIG (reference sequence). CDR3 length equals 11 residues. The chain's CDR3 is CAWSVGMWRFF.

The rearrangement uses TRBV12-3 or TRBV12-4 and TRBJ1-2. This CDR3 region has 15 residues. CDR3 sequence: CASSLGPGPSYGYTF.